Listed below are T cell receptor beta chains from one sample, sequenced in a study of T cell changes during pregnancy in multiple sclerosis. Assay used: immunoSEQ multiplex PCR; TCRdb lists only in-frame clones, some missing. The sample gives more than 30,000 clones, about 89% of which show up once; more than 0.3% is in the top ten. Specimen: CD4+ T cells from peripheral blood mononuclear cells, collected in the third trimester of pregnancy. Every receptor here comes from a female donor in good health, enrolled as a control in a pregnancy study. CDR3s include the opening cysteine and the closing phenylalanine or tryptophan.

CDR3: CATSRNERPQHF
J: TRBJ1-5
V: TRBV15

CDR3: CASTGSPRQETQYF
J: TRBJ2-5
V: TRBV28

CDR3: CASSPGESEAFF
J: TRBJ1-1
V: TRBV18

CDR3: CASSVGATTATGELFF
J: TRBJ2-2
V: TRBV9

CDR3: CSVDYTDTQYF
J: TRBJ2-3
V: TRBV29-1

CDR3: CASSNDKYQPQHF
J: TRBJ1-5
V: TRBV6-5

CDR3: CAWDRDPTNTGELFF
J: TRBJ2-2
V: TRBV30

CDR3: CATSRDRGEGETQYF
J: TRBJ2-5
V: TRBV15

CDR3: CASSEAPGGNGNTIYF
J: TRBJ1-3
V: TRBV2

CDR3: CASSMTSGRLTGELFF
J: TRBJ2-2
V: TRBV5-1

CDR3: CASSLGHANTGELFF
J: TRBJ2-2
V: TRBV5-4

CDR3: CASSQEWNRELHF
J: TRBJ1-5
V: TRBV14

CDR3: CASSQIDLIAYNEQFF
J: TRBJ2-1
V: TRBV4-1

CDR3: CASSFGTGGPQYF
J: TRBJ2-5
V: TRBV11-3

CDR3: CASSINPTSTDTQYF
J: TRBJ2-3
V: TRBV19

CDR3: CASGVRGTGELFF
J: TRBJ2-2
V: TRBV2

CDR3: CASSQSEGNQPQHF
J: TRBJ1-5
V: TRBV7-9

CDR3: CASRVQGAGYTF
J: TRBJ1-2
V: TRBV6-5

CDR3: CASTRTGINEKLFF
J: TRBJ1-4
V: TRBV2

CDR3: CASSTGESIQPQHF
J: TRBJ1-5
V: TRBV6-1

CDR3: CASSLGMRQGNEKLFF
J: TRBJ1-4
V: TRBV5-1

CDR3: CASSSSGKETQYF
J: TRBJ2-5
V: TRBV7-7

CDR3: CASSNKGAGSNEQFF
J: TRBJ2-1
V: TRBV6-4

CDR3: CASSEAITGTSDYEQYF
J: TRBJ2-7
V: TRBV2

CDR3: CASSLLQPSYNEQFF
J: TRBJ2-1
V: TRBV5-8

CDR3: CASSMRDSGNTIYF
J: TRBJ1-3
V: TRBV2

CDR3: CASSAGTSVLGQYF
J: TRBJ2-7
V: TRBV5-1

CDR3: CASSVELAGRDTQYF
J: TRBJ2-3
V: TRBV9

CDR3: CAISAQGGSEQYF
J: TRBJ2-7
V: TRBV10-3

CDR3: CSSREDYNEQFF
J: TRBJ2-1
V: TRBV29-1

CDR3: CASSLATTSGRTDTQYF
J: TRBJ2-3
V: TRBV7-2

CDR3: CASSLTEVGVRYF
J: TRBJ2-3
V: TRBV7-9

CDR3: CASSESGNQPQHF
J: TRBJ1-5
V: TRBV6-1

CDR3: CSVRQGANEQYF
J: TRBJ2-7
V: TRBV29-1

CDR3: CASILDRGSYNEQFF
J: TRBJ2-1
V: TRBV19

CDR3: CASSRGQIEKLFF
J: TRBJ1-4
V: TRBV5-6

CDR3: CATKPGIAEQFF
J: TRBJ2-1
V: TRBV6-6

CDR3: CASSLASYNEQFF
J: TRBJ2-1
V: TRBV7-3

CDR3: CASSVVETGRSPLHF
J: TRBJ1-6
V: TRBV9

CDR3: CASSFSGPFYEQYF
J: TRBJ2-7
V: TRBV28

CDR3: CASSLTGRVNEQFF
J: TRBJ2-1
V: TRBV5-6

CDR3: CASVLDRADGYTF
J: TRBJ1-2
V: TRBV5-6

CDR3: CASSDPAETQYF
J: TRBJ2-5
V: TRBV2

CDR3: CASSQMTGGSSGQYF
J: TRBJ2-7
V: TRBV18

CDR3: CASSDRQGAYEQYF
J: TRBJ2-7
V: TRBV7-6

CDR3: CASSRDRGSNEQFF
J: TRBJ2-1
V: TRBV5-1

CDR3: CASRARIERDPSPTYNEQFF
J: TRBJ2-1
V: TRBV5-1

CDR3: CASSLEEGTEAFF
J: TRBJ1-1
V: TRBV7-9

CDR3: CASRAGGGNTIYF
J: TRBJ1-3
V: TRBV2

CDR3: CSVGRQGNTEAFF
J: TRBJ1-1
V: TRBV29-1

CDR3: CASSRRNEQYF
J: TRBJ2-7
V: TRBV28

CDR3: CASSYLTTSYGEQFF
J: TRBJ2-1
V: TRBV6-5

CDR3: CASPPPSEVYEQYF
J: TRBJ2-7
V: TRBV6-1

CDR3: CASSQVASYTDTQYF
J: TRBJ2-3
V: TRBV4-1

CDR3: CASSPLQGVLGEQYF
J: TRBJ2-7
V: TRBV5-1

CDR3: CASSLGQESSGNTIYF
J: TRBJ1-3
V: TRBV5-1

CDR3: CASSRALAGGRQVYNEQFF
J: TRBJ2-1
V: TRBV4-2

CDR3: CASSQETGSGEQFF
J: TRBJ2-1
V: TRBV4-1